The present T cell receptor beta chain was sequenced within a study of graft-versus-host responses after intestinal transplantation. Trimming removed 6 bases at V and 3 bases at J, with 12 bases between. The CDR3 is 14 residues long. CDR1 and CDR2 (germline): ENHRY, SYGVKD. Assay used: immunoSEQ multiplex PCR; TCRdb lists only in-frame clones, some missing. The table includes 43,000 or so clones, around 93% detected once. This specimen consisted of PBMCs, obtained about 800 days after a first intestinal transplant, on the day of a second. The receptor was derived from a human patient who received an intestinal transplant, so some T cells may come from the graft donor. V usage is TRBV10-3 and J usage is TRBJ1-5, with D perhaps TRBD1 (5 bases). The chain's CDR3 is CAISAQVANQPQHF. CDR3 in DNA: TGTGCCATCAGCGCACAGGTGGCCAATCAGCCCCAGCATTTT.